The TCR beta chain under discussion was sequenced for a study of glioma-infiltrating T cells. Findings and limits, study-wide: Shared blood CDR3 signature motifs marked patients with low tissue-blood divergence. Tissue-blood divergence was below expectation in non-neoplastic patients, above in gliomas.

The CDR3 sequence is 15 residues long. Germline trimming cut 5 bases from V and 4 bases from J; bases unmatched to any gene: 11. Per the germline V gene, CDR1 is LNHDA and CDR2 is SQIVND (reference sequence). Turning to this clonotype: Its antigen is still unknown.

The iRepertoire nested amplicon-rescue multiplex PCR amplified TCR alpha and beta CDR3s from RNA. Tissue mRNA or PBMC total RNA, roughly 100-400 ng, went into one-step reverse transcription and amplification. TCRdb used MiXCR to reprocess the multiplex PCR reads, holding one entry per CDR3 protein. The profile shows 300,000 to 450,000 distinct CDR3 sequences, roughly two fifths of them singletons. Sample: glioma tissue, nonneoplastic brain tissue, or PBMCs (not recorded which). This TCR was recovered from a human donor with low-grade glioma or glioblastoma, undergoing nonglioma brain surgery, or in good health (not recorded which). The gene calls are TRBV19 and TRBJ2-7; TRBD1 matches 7 bases. The CDR3 nucleotides read TGTGCCAGTAGTGTCCGAGACAGGGCTCAATACGAGCAGTACTTC. It specifies CASSVRDRAQYEQYF.